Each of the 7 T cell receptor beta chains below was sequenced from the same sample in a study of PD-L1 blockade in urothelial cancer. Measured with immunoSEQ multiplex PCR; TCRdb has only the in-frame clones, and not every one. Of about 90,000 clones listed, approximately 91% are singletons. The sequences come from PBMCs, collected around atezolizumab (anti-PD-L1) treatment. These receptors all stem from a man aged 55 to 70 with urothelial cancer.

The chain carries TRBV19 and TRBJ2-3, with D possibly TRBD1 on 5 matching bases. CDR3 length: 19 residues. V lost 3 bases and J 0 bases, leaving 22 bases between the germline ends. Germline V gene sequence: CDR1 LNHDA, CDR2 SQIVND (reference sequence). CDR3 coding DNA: TGTGCCAGTAGTATCCAGCCTAGTCGACAGAAGTTTAGCACAGATACGCAGTATTTT. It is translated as CASSIQPSRQKFSTDTQYF.

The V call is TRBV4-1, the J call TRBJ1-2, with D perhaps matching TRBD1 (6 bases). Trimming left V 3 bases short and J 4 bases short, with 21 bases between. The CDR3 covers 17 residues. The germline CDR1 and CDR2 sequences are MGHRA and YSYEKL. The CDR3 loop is CASSQTPGQSNAYGYTF. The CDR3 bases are TGCGCCAGCAGCCAGACGCCCGGACAGTCTAACGCCTATGGCTACACCTTC.

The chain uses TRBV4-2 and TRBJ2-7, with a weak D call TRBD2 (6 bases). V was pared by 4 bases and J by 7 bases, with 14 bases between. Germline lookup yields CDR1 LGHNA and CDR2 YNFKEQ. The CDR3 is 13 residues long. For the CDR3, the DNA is TGTGCCAGCAGCCCGGGACTCAATCAAGAGCAGTACTTC. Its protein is CASSPGLNQEQYF.

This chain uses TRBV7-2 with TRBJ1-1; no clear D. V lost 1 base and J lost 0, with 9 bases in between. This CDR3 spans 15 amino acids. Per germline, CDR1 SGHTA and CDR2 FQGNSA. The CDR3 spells CASSLESTVNTEAFF. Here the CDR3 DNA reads TGTGCCAGCAGCTTAGAGAGTACAGTGAACACTGAAGCTTTCTTT.

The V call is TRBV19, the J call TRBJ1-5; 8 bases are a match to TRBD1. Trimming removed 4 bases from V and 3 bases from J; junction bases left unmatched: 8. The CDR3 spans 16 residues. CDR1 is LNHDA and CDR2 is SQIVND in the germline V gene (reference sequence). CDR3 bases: TGTGCCAGTAGTAAAGTTACAGGGGGAATCAATCAGCCCCAGCATTTT. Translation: CASSKVTGGINQPQHF.

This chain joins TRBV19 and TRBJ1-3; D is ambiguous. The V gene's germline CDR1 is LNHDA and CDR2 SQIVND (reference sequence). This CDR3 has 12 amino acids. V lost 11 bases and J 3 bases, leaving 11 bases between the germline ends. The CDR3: CAVSPGGNTIYF. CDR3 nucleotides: TGTGCCGTATCTCCGGGTGGAAACACCATATATTTT.

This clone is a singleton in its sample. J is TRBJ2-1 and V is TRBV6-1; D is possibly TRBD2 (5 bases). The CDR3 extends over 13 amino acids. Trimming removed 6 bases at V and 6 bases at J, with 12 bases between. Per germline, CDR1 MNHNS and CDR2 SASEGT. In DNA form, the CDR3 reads TGTGCCAGCAGCCTACACCGGGGCAATGAGCAGTTCTTC. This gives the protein CASSLHRGNEQFF.